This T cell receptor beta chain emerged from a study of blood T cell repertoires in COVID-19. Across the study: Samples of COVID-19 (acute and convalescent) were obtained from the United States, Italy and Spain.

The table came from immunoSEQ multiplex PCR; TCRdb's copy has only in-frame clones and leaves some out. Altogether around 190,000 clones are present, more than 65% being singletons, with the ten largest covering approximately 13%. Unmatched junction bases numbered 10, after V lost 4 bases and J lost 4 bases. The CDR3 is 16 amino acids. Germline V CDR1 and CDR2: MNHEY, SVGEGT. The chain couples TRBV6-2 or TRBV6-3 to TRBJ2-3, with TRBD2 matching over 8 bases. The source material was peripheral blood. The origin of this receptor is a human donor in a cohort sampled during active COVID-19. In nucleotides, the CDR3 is TGTGCCAGCAGTTTTTTCCAGTTTAGCGGGGCAGATACGCAGTATTTT. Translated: CASSFFQFSGADTQYF.